The clone carrying this T cell receptor beta chain was counted a few times. The CDR3 totals 17 residues. The germline V gene has CDR1 LGHNA and CDR2 YSLEER. The V gene lost 3 bases and the J gene lost 0 bases, with 16 bases spanning the gap. These data come from a study of blood T cells in healthy people across ages. Sample-barcoded 5' priming and a J-beta primer mix drove a second PCR of roughly 6 to 12 cycles. One entry per CDR3 protein results from TCRdb running MiXCR on the 5' RACE reads. The sample includes roughly 1,800,000 distinct CDR3 sequences, roughly 52% of them seen just once. This receptor was obtained from a woman aged 40-49 years in good health. Sequenced input: blood. The V call is TRBV4-3, the J call TRBJ2-3, with a possible D match to TRBD2 (5 bases). This chain's CDR3 is CASSHTSGGGSTDTQYF. In DNA, the CDR3 is TGCGCCAGCAGCCACACGAGCGGTGGCGGGAGCACAGATACGCAGTATTTT.